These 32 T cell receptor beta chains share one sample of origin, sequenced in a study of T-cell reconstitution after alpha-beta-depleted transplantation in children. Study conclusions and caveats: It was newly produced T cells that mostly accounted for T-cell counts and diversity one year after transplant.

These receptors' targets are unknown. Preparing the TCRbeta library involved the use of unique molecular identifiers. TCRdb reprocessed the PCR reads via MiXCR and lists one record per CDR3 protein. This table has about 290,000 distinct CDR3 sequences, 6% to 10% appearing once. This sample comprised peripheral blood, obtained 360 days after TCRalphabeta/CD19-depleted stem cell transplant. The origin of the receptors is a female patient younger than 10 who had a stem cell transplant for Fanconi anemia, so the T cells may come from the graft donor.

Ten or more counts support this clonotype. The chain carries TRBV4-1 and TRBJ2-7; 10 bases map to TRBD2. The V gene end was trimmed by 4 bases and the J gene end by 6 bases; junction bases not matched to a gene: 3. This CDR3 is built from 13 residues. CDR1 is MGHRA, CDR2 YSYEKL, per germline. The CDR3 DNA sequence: TGCGCCAGCAGCCTAGCGGGAGGTCGCGAGCAGTACTTC. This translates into CASSLAGGREQYF.

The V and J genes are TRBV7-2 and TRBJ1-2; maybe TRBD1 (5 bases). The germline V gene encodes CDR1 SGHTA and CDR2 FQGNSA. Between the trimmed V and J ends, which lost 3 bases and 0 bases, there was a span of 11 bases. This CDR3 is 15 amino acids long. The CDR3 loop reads CASSFDWGPNYGYTF. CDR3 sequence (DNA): TGTGCCAGCAGCTTTGATTGGGGACCTAACTATGGCTACACCTTC. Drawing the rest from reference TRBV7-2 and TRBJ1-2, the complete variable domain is GAGVSQSPSNKVTEKGKDVELRCDPISGHTALYWYRQSLGQGLEFLIYFQGNSAPDKSGLPSDRFSAERTGGSVSTLTIQRTQQEDSAVYLCASSFDWGPNYGYTFGSGTRLTVV.

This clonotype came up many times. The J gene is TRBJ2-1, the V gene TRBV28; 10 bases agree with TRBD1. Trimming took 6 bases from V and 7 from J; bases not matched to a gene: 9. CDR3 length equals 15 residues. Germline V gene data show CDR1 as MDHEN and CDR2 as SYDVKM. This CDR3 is CASRRRQGAGNEQFF. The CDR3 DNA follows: TGTGCCAGCAGACGAAGACAGGGGGCTGGGAATGAGCAGTTCTTC.

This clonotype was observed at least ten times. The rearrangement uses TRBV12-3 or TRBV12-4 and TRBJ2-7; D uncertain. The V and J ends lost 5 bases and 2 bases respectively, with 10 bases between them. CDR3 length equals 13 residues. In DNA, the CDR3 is TGTGCCAGCAGTCCAACACAGCCCTACGAGCAGTACTTC. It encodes CASSPTQPYEQYF.

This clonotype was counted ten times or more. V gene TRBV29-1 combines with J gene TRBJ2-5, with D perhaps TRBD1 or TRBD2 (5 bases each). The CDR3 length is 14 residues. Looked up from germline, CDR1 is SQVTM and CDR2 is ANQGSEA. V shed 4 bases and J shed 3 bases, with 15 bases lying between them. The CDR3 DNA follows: TGCAGCGTTGGAGCAGGGACGGCAAAAGAGACCCAGTACTTC. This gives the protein CSVGAGTAKETQYF. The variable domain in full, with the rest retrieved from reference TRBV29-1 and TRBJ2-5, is SAVISQKPSRDICQRGTSLTIQCQVDSQVTMMFWYRQQPGQSLTLIATANQGSEATYESGFVIDKFPISRPNLTFSTLTVSNMSPEDSSIYLCSVGAGTAKETQYFGPGTRLLVL.

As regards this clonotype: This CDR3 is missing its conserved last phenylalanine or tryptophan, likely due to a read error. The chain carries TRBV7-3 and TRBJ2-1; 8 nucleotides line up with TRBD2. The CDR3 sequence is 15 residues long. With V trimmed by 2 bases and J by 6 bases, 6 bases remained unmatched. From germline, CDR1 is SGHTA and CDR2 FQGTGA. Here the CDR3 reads CASSLWSGGVNEQFS. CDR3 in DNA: TGTGCCAGCAGCTTATGGTCGGGAGGGGTCAATGAGCAGTTCTCC.

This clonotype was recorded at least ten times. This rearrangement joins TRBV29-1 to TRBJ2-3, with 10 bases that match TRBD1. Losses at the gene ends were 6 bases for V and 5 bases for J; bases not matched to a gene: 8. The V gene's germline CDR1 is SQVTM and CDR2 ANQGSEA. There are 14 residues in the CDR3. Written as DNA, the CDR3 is TGCAGCGTAGCCGGGACAGGGGTGGGAGATACGCAGTATTTT. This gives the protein CSVAGTGVGDTQYF.

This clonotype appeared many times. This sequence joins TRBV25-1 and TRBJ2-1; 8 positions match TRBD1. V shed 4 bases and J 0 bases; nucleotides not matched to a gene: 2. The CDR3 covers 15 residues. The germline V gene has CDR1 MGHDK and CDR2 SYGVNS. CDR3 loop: CASSVTGGSYNEQFF. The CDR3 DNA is TGTGCCAGCAGTGTAACAGGGGGCTCCTACAATGAGCAGTTCTTC. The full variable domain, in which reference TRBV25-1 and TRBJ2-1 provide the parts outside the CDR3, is EADIYQTPRYLVIGTGKKITLECSQTMGHDKMYWYQQDPGMELHLIHYSYGVNSTEKGDLSSESTVSRIRTEHFPLTLESARPSHTSQYLCASSVTGGSYNEQFFGPGTRLTVL.

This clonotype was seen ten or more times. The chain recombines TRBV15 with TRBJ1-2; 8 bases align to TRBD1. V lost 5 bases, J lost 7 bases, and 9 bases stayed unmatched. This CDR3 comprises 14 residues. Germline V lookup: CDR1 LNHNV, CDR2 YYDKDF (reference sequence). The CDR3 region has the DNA TGTGCCACCAGCTCCGGACAGGGTGATATTGGCTACACCTTC. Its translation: CATSSGQGDIGYTF.

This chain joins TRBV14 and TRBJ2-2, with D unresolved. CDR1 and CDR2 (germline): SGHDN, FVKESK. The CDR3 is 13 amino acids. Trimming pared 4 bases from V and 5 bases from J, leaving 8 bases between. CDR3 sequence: CASSPDMTGELFF. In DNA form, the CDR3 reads TGTGCCAGCAGCCCGGATATGACCGGGGAGCTGTTTTTT.

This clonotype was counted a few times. The chain's CDR3 is CASYRENTEAFF. Here the CDR3 DNA reads TGTGCCAGCTACAGAGAAAACACTGAAGCTTTCTTT. The chain carries TRBV28 and TRBJ1-1; D call uncertain. V was pared by 8 bases and J by 2 bases, with 9 bases between. Germline assignment: CDR1 MDHEN and CDR2 SYDVKM. The CDR3 is 12 amino acids.

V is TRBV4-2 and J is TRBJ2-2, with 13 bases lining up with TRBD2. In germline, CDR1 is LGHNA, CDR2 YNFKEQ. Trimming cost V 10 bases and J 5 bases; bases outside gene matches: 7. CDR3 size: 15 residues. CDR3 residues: CAMSPGLAGTGELFF. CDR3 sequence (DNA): TGTGCCATGAGCCCGGGACTAGCGGGGACCGGGGAGCTGTTTTTT.

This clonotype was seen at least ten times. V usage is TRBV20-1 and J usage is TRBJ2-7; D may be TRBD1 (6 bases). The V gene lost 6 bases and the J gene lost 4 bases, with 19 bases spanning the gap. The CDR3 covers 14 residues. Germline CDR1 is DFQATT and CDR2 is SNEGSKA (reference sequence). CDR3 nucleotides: TGCAGTGCCAGAAGGGCAGGGGCATATTACGAGCAGTACTTC. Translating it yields CSARRAGAYYEQYF.

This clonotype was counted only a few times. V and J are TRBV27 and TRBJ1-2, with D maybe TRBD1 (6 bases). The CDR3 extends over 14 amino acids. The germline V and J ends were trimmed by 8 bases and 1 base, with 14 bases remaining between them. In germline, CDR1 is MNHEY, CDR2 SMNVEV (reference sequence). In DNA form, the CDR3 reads TGTGCCAGCCGAAGGGGGGAGGGTAACTATGGCTACACCTTC. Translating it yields CASRRGEGNYGYTF.

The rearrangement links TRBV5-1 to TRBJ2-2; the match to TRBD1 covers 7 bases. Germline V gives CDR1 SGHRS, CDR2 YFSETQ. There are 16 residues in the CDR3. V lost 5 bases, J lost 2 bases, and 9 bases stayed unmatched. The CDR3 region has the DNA TGCGCCAGCAGTTGGGCCGGGACAGAAAACACCGGGGAGCTGTTTTTT. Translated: CASSWAGTENTGELFF.

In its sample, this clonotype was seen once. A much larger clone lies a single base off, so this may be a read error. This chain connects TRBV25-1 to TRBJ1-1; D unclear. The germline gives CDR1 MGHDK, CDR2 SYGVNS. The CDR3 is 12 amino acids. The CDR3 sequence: CASSDTNTQAFF. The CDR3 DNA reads TGTGCCAGCAGTGACACGAACACTCAAGCTTTCTTT.

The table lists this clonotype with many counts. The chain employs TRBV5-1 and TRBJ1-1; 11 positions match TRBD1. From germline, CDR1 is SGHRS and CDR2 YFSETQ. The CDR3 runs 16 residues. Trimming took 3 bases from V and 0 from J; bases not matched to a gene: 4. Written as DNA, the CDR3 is TGCGCCAGCAGCTCGGACAGGGGGCGGGTGAACACTGAAGCTTTCTTT. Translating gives CASSSDRGRVNTEAFF.

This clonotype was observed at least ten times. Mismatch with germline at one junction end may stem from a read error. The CDR3 loop is CASSLGTGETQYF. The CDR3 DNA reads TGTGCCAGCAGTTTAGGGACTGGGGAGACCCAGTACTTC. The V gene is TRBV5-1, the J gene TRBJ2-5; D is possibly TRBD2 (6 bases). The CDR3 consists of 13 residues. Looked up from germline, CDR1 is SGHRS and CDR2 is YFSETQ. The full variable domain, its missing parts supplied by reference TRBV5-1 and TRBJ2-5, is KAGVTQTPRYLIKTRGQQVTLSCSPISGHRSVSWYQQTPGQGLQFLFEYFSETQRNKGNFPGRFSGRQFSNSRSEMNVSTLELGDSALYLCASSLGTGETQYFGPGTRLLVL.

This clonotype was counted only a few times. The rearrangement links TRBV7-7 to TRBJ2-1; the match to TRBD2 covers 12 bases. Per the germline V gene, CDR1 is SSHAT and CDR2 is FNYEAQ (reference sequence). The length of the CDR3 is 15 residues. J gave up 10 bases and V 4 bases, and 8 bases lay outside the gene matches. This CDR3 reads CASSSGLAGWQEQFF. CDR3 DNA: TGTGCCAGCAGCTCTGGACTAGCGGGGTGGCAGGAGCAGTTCTTC.

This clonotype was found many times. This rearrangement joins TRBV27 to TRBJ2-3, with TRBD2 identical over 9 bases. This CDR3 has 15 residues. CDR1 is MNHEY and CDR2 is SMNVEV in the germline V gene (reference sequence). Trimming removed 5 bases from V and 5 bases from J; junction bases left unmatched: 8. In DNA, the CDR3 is TGTGCCAGCAGTATCCTAGCGGGACCTGAAGATACGCAGTATTTT. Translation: CASSILAGPEDTQYF.

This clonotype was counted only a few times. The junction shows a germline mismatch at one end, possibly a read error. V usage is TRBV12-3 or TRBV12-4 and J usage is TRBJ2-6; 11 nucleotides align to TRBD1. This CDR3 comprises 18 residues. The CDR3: CTSRKPDRGLSGANVLTF. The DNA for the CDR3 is TGTACCAGCAGAAAACCGGACAGGGGGCTCTCTGGGGCCAACGTCCTGACTTTC.

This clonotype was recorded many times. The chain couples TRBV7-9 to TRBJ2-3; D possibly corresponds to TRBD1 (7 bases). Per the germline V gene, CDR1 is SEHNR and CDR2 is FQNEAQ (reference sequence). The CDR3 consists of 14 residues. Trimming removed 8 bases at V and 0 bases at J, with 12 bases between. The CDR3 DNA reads TGTGCCAGCGCCAGGGGGGTTAGCACAGATACGCAGTATTTT. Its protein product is CASARGVSTDTQYF.

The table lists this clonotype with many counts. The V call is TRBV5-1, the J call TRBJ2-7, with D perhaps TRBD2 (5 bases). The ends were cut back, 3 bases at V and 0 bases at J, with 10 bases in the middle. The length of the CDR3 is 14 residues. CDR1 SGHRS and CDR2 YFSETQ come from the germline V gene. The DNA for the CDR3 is TGCGCCAGCAGCTCGGGAACGAACTCCTACGAGCAGTACGTC. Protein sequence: CASSSGTNSYEQYV.

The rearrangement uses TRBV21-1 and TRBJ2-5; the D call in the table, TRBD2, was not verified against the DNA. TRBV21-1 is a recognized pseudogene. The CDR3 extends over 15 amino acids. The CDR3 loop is CASSRPGLAEETQYF. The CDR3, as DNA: TGTGCCAGCAGCCGTCCGGGACTAGCGGAAGAGACCCAGTACTTC.

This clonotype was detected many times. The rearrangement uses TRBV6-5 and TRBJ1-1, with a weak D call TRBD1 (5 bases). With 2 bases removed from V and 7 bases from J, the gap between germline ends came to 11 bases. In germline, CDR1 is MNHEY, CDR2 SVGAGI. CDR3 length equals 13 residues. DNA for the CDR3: TGTGCCAGCAGTTACAGGGGTAAAGGTGAAGCTTTCTTT. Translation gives CASSYRGKGEAFF.

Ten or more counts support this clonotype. The CDR3 reads CASSQADGAWEAFF. CDR3 coding DNA: TGCGCCAGCAGCCAAGCTGACGGCGCGTGGGAAGCTTTCTTT. This sequence joins TRBV4-3 and TRBJ1-1; the D is unclear. The CDR3 covers 14 residues. V shed 1 base and J shed 8 bases, with 14 bases lying between them. Per germline, CDR1 LGHNA and CDR2 YSLEER.

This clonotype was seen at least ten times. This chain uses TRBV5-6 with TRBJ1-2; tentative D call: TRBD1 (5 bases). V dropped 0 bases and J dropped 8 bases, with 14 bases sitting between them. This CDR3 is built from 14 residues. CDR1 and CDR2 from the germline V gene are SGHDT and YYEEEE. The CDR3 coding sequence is TGTGCCAGCAGCTTGGTTGAACAGGAATTGGGCTACACCTTC. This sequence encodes CASSLVEQELGYTF.

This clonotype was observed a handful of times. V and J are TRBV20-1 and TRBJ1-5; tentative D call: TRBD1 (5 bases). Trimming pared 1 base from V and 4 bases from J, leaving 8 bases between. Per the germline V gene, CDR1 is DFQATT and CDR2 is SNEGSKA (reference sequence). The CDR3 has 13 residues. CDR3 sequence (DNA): TGCAGTGCTAGAGGGACACGAAATCAGCCCCAGCATTTT. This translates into CSARGTRNQPQHF.

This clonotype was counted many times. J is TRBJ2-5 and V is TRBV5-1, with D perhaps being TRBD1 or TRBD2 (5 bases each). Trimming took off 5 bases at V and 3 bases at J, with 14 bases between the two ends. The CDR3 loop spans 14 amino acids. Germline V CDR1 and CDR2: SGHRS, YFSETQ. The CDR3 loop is CASSSGTGKETQYF. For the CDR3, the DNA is TGCGCCAGCAGTTCCGGGACGGGGAAAGAGACCCAGTACTTC.

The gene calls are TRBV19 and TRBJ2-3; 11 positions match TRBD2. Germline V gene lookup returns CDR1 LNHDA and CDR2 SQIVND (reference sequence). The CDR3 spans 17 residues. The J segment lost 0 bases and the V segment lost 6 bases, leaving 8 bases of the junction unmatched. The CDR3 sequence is CASSLLAGVASTDTQYF. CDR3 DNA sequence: TGTGCCAGTAGCCTACTAGCGGGAGTAGCGAGCACAGATACGCAGTATTTT.

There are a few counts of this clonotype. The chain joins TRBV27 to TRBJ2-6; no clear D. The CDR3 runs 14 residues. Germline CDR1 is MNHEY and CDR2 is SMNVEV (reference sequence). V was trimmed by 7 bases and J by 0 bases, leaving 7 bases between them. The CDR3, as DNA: TGTGCCAGCACGCCTCGCTCTGGGGCCAACGTCCTGACTTTC. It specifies CASTPRSGANVLTF.

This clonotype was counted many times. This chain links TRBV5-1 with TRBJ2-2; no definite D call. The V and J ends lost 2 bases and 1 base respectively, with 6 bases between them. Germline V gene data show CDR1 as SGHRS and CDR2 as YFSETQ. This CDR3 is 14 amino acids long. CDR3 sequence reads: CASSLNLNTGELFF. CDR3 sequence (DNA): TGCGCCAGCAGCTTAAACTTGAACACCGGGGAGCTGTTTTTT.